This T cell receptor (beta chain) came from a study of blood T cell repertoires in COVID-19. Study in general: Sites in the United States, Italy and Spain provided acute and convalescent COVID-19 samples.

Sequenced by immunoSEQ multiplex PCR; TCRdb stores in-frame clones only, minus some. This sample has about 160,000 clones; 80% to 85% occur once, and the top ten carry roughly 9.1%. This clone showed up just a few times. V was cut by 0 bases and J by 4 bases, with 10 bases left in between. The CDR3 is 14 amino acids. Germline V CDR1 and CDR2: SGDLS, YYNGEE. Sequencing input: peripheral blood. The receptor was derived from a woman aged 80 or over with active or convalescent COVID-19. The chain uses TRBV9 and TRBJ1-2; D unclear. The CDR3 loop is CASSVGAGPYGYTF. DNA for the CDR3: TGTGCCAGCAGCGTAGGGGCCGGTCCCTATGGCTACACCTTC.